This T cell receptor beta chain appears in the sequencing data of a study of cytomegalovirus exposure and HLA in healthy donors. The study ran its PCR with 60 Vbeta and 13 Jbeta primers. The assay was immunoSEQ multiplex PCR, and TCRdb's table has in-frame clones only and misses some. The sample holds roughly 80,000 clones. The CDR3 is 14 amino acids. V lost 0 bases and J lost 1, with 6 bases in between. The V gene's germline CDR1 is KGHSH and CDR2 LQKENI. This TCR derives from a man in his fifties or sixties in good health and CMV-seronegative. Sequenced sample: PBMCs. The chain joins TRBV18 to TRBJ1-1; TRBD1 is a possible D gene (5 bases). Written as DNA, the CDR3 is TGTGCCAGCTCACCACCGGGGCCGAACACTGAAGCTTTCTTT. It encodes CASSPPGPNTEAFF. Variable domain in full (rest from reference TRBV18 and TRBJ1-1): NAGVMQNPRHLVRRRGQEARLRCSPMKGHSHVYWYRQLPEEGLKFMVYLQKENIIDESGMPKERFSAEFPKEGPSILRIQQVVRGDSAAYFCASSPPGPNTEAFFGQGTRLTVV.